One and the same sample provided the 21 T cell receptor beta chains below, sequenced in a study of T cells after yellow fever vaccination. MiXCR, applied by TCRdb to the 5' RACE reads, yields one record per CDR3 protein. The sample holds tens of thousands of distinct CDR3 sequences, roughly a tenth seen once. Source: PBMCs, either bulk or a sorted T-cell subset (CD4+, CD8+, memory, or dextramer-sorted; not recorded which), taken approximately 16 days after the first yellow fever vaccination. All receptors come from a man aged 18 to 29 who received the YFV17D yellow fever vaccine.

This clonotype was observed many times. V and J are TRBV4-3 and TRBJ2-1; D not resolved. This CDR3 spans 15 amino acids. CDR1 and CDR2 (germline): LGHNA, YSLEER. With 1 base removed from V and 4 bases from J, the gap between germline ends came to 11 bases. CDR3 sequence reads: CASSQGTAAYNEQFF. CDR3 coding DNA: TGCGCCAGCAGCCAAGGGACGGCAGCATACAATGAGCAGTTCTTC.

This clonotype was observed many times. The chain recombines TRBV5-1 with TRBJ2-3; TRBD2 matches 10 bases. V lost 4 bases and J lost 3; bases outside the gene matches: 8. The CDR3 totals 16 residues. CDR1 is SGHRS, CDR2 YFSETQ, per germline. This chain's CDR3 is CASSLGLAWGTDTQYF. The DNA for the CDR3 is TGCGCCAGCAGCCTGGGACTAGCGTGGGGAACAGATACGCAGTATTTT.

This clonotype was counted ten times or more. V is TRBV7-2 and J is TRBJ2-3; 10 nucleotides agree with TRBD1. This CDR3 has 16 residues. Germline CDR1 reads SGHTA; CDR2 reads FQGNSA. Losses at the gene ends were 5 bases for V and 2 bases for J; bases not matched to a gene: 7. DNA for the CDR3: TGTGCCAGCAGCGTGACAGGGGGCGTCGTCACAGATACGCAGTATTTT. This translates into CASSVTGGVVTDTQYF. Supplemented by reference TRBV7-2 and TRBJ2-3, the full variable domain reads GAGVSQSPSNKVTEKGKDVELRCDPISGHTALYWYRQSLGQGLEFLIYFQGNSAPDKSGLPSDRFSAERTGGSVSTLTIQRTQQEDSAVYLCASSVTGGVVTDTQYFGPGTRLTVL.

This clonotype was seen many times. Here the CDR3 DNA reads TGTGCCAGCAGCACGACGGGGGCGGCTAATGAAAAACTGTTTTTT. This translates into CASSTTGAANEKLFF. The chain couples TRBV12-3 or TRBV12-4 to TRBJ1-4; maybe TRBD1 (6 bases). V shed 6 bases and J shed 3 bases, with 14 bases lying between them. The CDR3 extends over 15 amino acids.

This clonotype was found many times. The CDR3 DNA is TGCAGTGCTAGAGGTGATAGCGGCTACAATGAGCAGTTCTTC. Translated, it gives CSARGDSGYNEQFF. The chain combines TRBV20-1 with TRBJ2-1; D perhaps matches TRBD2 (6 bases). The CDR3 runs to 14 residues. Germline V gives CDR1 DFQATT, CDR2 SNEGSKA (reference sequence). Between the trimmed V and J ends, which lost 1 base and 3 bases, there was a span of 10 bases.

By its share, this clonotype is medium-sized (0.01 to 0.1%). The chain is built from TRBV24-1 and TRBJ2-2; the match to TRBD2 covers 7 bases. Trimming at V came to 9 bases and at J to 4 bases, leaving 10 bases not matched to a gene. This CDR3 is 15 amino acids long. Germline-derived CDR1 and CDR2 are KGHDR and SFDVKD. The CDR3 sequence: CATAPYGGITGELFF. CDR3 nucleotide sequence: TGTGCCACCGCGCCCTACGGGGGGATCACCGGGGAGCTGTTTTTT.

This clonotype showed up many times. The rearrangement joins TRBV11-2 to TRBJ1-1, with D possibly being TRBD1 (5 bases). Germline CDR1 is SGHAT and CDR2 is FQNNGV. V was clipped by 5 bases and J by 8 bases, with 12 bases between them. The CDR3 length is 12 residues. Written as DNA, the CDR3 is TGTGCCAGCAGCCCGGTAGGGGCGGAAGCTTTCTTT. The encoded protein is CASSPVGAEAFF.

The rearrangement joins TRBV6-2 or TRBV6-3 to TRBJ2-5, with D possibly being TRBD2 (5 bases). The CDR3 length is 15 residues. CDR1 is MNHEY, CDR2 SVGEGT, per germline. The V end was cut by 2 bases, the J end by 5 bases, with 15 bases between. DNA of the CDR3: TGTGCCAGCAGTTACGGCCTGGGGAGTACGGAGACCCAGTACTTC. Translating it yields CASSYGLGSTETQYF.

This clonotype was seen at least ten times. The chain is built from TRBV3-1 and TRBJ2-2; D is ambiguous. V lost 3 bases and J lost 0, with 5 bases in between. Germline CDR1 LGHDT, CDR2 YNNKEL (reference sequence). The CDR3 is made up of 14 amino acids. CDR3 residues: CASSHSPNTGELFF. DNA of the CDR3: TGTGCCAGCAGCCATTCTCCGAACACCGGGGAGCTGTTTTTT.

This chain connects TRBV11-3 to TRBJ2-5, with D unresolved. V lost 3 bases and J lost 2, with 7 bases in between. The CDR3 has 13 amino acids. CDR1 is SGHNT, CDR2 YENEEA, per germline. The CDR3 loop is CASSFSQQETQYF. The CDR3 nucleotides are TGTGCCAGCAGCTTTAGCCAACAAGAGACCCAGTACTTC.

The J gene is TRBJ2-1, the V gene TRBV27; TRBD2 matches at 8 bases. Germline V gives CDR1 MNHEY, CDR2 SMNVEV (reference sequence). V trimming: 11 bases; J trimming: 15 bases; junction bases outside the gene matches: 15. CDR3 length equals 12 residues. CDR3 nucleotide sequence: TGTGCCGTCGGGACTAGAGGGGGGGGTCGGTTCTTC. It codes for CAVGTRGGGRFF.

This clonotype was seen ten or more times. This sequence joins TRBV7-2 and TRBJ2-7; TRBD2 matches 10 bases. The CDR3 contains 17 residues. The germline CDR1 and CDR2 sequences are SGHTA and FQGNSA. Trimming cost V 5 bases and J 2 bases; bases outside gene matches: 12. The CDR3 here is CASSPKGLAGAAYEQYV. CDR3 bases: TGTGCCAGCAGCCCCAAAGGTCTAGCGGGGGCCGCCTACGAGCAGTACGTC.

In this sample, this clonotype turned up many times. The chain couples TRBV24-1 to TRBJ2-1, with TRBD1 matching over 7 bases. Germline trimming cut 5 bases from V and 0 bases from J; bases unmatched to any gene: 3. The CDR3 length is 15 residues. CDR1 is KGHDR and CDR2 is SFDVKD in the germline V gene. CDR3 in DNA: TGTGCCACCAGTGCTCGGGACAGCTCCTACAATGAGCAGTTCTTC. Translation gives CATSARDSSYNEQFF.

This clonotype was counted ten times or more. V and J are TRBV5-5 and TRBJ2-1, with 7 bases that match TRBD1. Germline assignment: CDR1 SGHKS and CDR2 YYEKEE (reference sequence). Unmatched junction bases numbered 13, after V lost 7 bases and J lost 0 bases. This CDR3 spans 17 amino acids. This CDR3 reads CASSPGQAFFSYNEQFF. The CDR3 region has the DNA TGTGCCAGCTCCCCCGGACAGGCTTTTTTCTCCTACAATGAGCAGTTCTTC.

This clonotype was picked up many times. The chain employs TRBV7-2 and TRBJ1-1; D ambiguous. The V end lost 1 base, the J end lost 4 bases, and 10 bases lay between the germline ends. The CDR3 is 14 amino acids. Germline CDR1 reads SGHTA; CDR2 reads FQGNSA. In DNA form, the CDR3 reads TGTGCCAGCAGCTTAGGGGCGCATGGCACTGAAGCTTTCTTT. Residues: CASSLGAHGTEAFF.

At least ten counts were recorded for this clonotype. This chain links TRBV30 with TRBJ1-2; D is unclear. Trimming cost V 1 base and J 4 bases, with 7 bases left between them. CDR3 length: 12 residues. In germline, CDR1 is GTSNPN, CDR2 SVGIG (reference sequence). As DNA, the CDR3 is TGTGCCTGGAGTGGTTCCACCTATGGCTACACCTTC. Translation gives CAWSGSTYGYTF.

This clonotype occurred a few times. This rearrangement joins TRBV4-1 to TRBJ1-2; D might be TRBD1 (5 bases). Germline V lookup: CDR1 MGHRA, CDR2 YSYEKL. CDR3 length: 13 residues. Trimming took off 2 bases at V and 8 bases at J, with 12 bases between the two ends. The CDR3 region is CASSQLWDGGYTF. As DNA, the CDR3 is TGCGCCAGCAGCCAACTCTGGGACGGGGGCTACACCTTC.

This clonotype was seen at least ten times. This chain uses TRBV25-1 with TRBJ2-3, with 9 bases fitting TRBD1. Germline assignment: CDR1 MGHDK and CDR2 SYGVNS. The CDR3 sequence is 16 residues long. Unmatched junction bases numbered 8, after V lost 5 bases and J lost 2 bases. CDR3: CASSKTRDRVTDTQYF. The CDR3 coding sequence is TGTGCCAGCAGTAAAACCCGGGACAGGGTCACAGATACGCAGTATTTT.

This clonotype has at least ten counts. The DNA of the CDR3 is TGCAGCGTTGCGGTAGCCGGAAACACCATATATTTT. This gives the protein CSVAVAGNTIYF. The chain employs TRBV29-1 and TRBJ1-3; D unclear. CDR1 and CDR2 (germline): SQVTM, ANQGSEA. The CDR3 covers 12 residues. The V gene lost 4 bases and the J gene lost 4 bases, with 8 bases spanning the gap.

Many counts were recorded for this clonotype. The CDR3 DNA is TGTGCCAGCAGTGCTCACAGGGGTCGTTCACCCCTCCACTTT. Encoded protein: CASSAHRGRSPLHF. This chain joins TRBV27 and TRBJ1-6; 7 bases fit TRBD1. Unmatched junction bases numbered 7, after V lost 5 bases and J lost 9 bases. This CDR3 is built from 14 residues. Germline loops: CDR1 MNHEY, CDR2 SMNVEV (reference sequence).

The J gene is TRBJ2-5, the V gene TRBV7-2; 14 nucleotides match TRBD2. V was pared by 4 bases and J by 7 bases, with 5 bases of the junction left unmatched. The length of the CDR3 is 15 residues. Germline CDR1 is SGHTA and CDR2 is FQGNSA. The CDR3 loop is CASSSAGTSGGTQYF. The CDR3 DNA reads as TGTGCCAGCAGCTCCGCCGGGACTAGCGGGGGGACCCAGTACTTC. The full variable domain, rest sourced from reference TRBV7-2 and TRBJ2-5, is GAGVSQSPSNKVTEKGKDVELRCDPISGHTALYWYRQSLGQGLEFLIYFQGNSAPDKSGLPSDRFSAERTGGSVSTLTIQRTQQEDSAVYLCASSSAGTSGGTQYFGPGTRLLVL.